These 27 T cell receptor beta chains share one sample of origin, sequenced in a study of cytomegalovirus exposure and HLA in healthy donors. Researchers ran the PCR with 60 Vbeta and 13 Jbeta primers. Here immunoSEQ multiplex PCR was the method, and the copy in TCRdb shows in-frame clones only, minus some. Counted here are about 120,000 clones, 75% to 85% occurring once; the ten biggest clones make up 8.5% to 10%. Sequenced: PBMCs. The receptors derive from a female donor in good health and CMV-seropositive.

The DNA of the CDR3 is TGTGCTAGTGGTACCTCGGGACAGCAAGAGACCCAGTACTTC. It specifies CASGTSGQQETQYF. This chain connects TRBV12-5 to TRBJ2-5; 7 nucleotides agree with TRBD1. This CDR3 region has 14 residues. CDR1 is LGHNT, CDR2 FRNRAP, per germline. Trimming removed 5 bases from V and 2 bases from J; junction bases left unmatched: 5.

This chain links TRBV10-1 with TRBJ1-5; D not certain. Germline values: CDR1 WNHNN, CDR2 SYGVQD (reference sequence). The CDR3 has 14 amino acids. V lost 8 bases to trimming and J lost 6 bases, with 17 bases between them. The CDR3 region has the DNA TGCGCCAGCCCCTGCCCGCAGGTCAGTCAGCCCCAGCATTTT. Amino acids: CASPCPQVSQPQHF.

This chain uses TRBV5-1 with TRBJ1-6; TRBD1 might be the D (5 bases). Germline assignment: CDR1 SGHRS and CDR2 YFSETQ. The CDR3 contains 14 residues. V was pared by 4 bases and J by 7 bases, with 12 bases between. As DNA, the CDR3 is TGCGCCAGCAGCGTCGGGGGGGGAAATTCACCCCTCCACTTT. Amino acid sequence: CASSVGGGNSPLHF.

The chain carries TRBV30 and TRBJ1-5; D is undetermined. Trimming left V 0 bases short and J 5 bases short, with 11 bases between. Germline CDR1 and CDR2: GTSNPN and SVGIG (reference sequence). This CDR3 is built from 14 residues. In nucleotides, the CDR3 is TGTGCCTGGAGTGTACTAGATCTTTATCAGCCCCAGCATTTT. It yields the protein CAWSVLDLYQPQHF.

V is TRBV7-2 and J is TRBJ2-7; D gene uncertain. The length of the CDR3 is 15 residues. The germline V gene encodes CDR1 SGHTA and CDR2 FQGNSA. V lost 5 bases and J lost 2, with 16 bases in between. The DNA of the CDR3 is TGTGCCAGCAGCCCTTCGCGCGTTTTAACCTACGAGCAGTACTTC. This translates into CASSPSRVLTYEQYF.

The J gene is TRBJ2-1, the V gene TRBV4-1, with D possibly TRBD1 on 6 matching bases. The CDR3 is 18 residues long. Trimming pared 5 bases from V and 4 bases from J, leaving 24 bases between. The germline CDR1 and CDR2 sequences are MGHRA and YSYEKL. CDR3 nucleotides: TGCGCCAGCAGCGAACGAACTCCCAACCAGGGGCCTTACAATGAGCAGTTCTTC. This sequence encodes CASSERTPNQGPYNEQFF.

J is TRBJ2-1 and V is TRBV15; maybe TRBD1 (5 bases). V was trimmed by 0 bases and J by 9 bases, leaving 6 bases between them. The germline gives CDR1 LNHNV, CDR2 YYDKDF (reference sequence). The length of the CDR3 is 12 residues. In nucleotides, the CDR3 is TGTGCCACCAGCAGAGAAGGGGCTGAGCAGTTCTTC. Protein sequence: CATSREGAEQFF.

A note on this clone: Mismatch with germline at one junction end may stem from a read error. The chain combines TRBV5-5 with TRBJ1-1, with a tentative D call TRBD1 (5 bases). CDR1 and CDR2 (germline): SGHKS, YYEKEE (reference sequence). The CDR3 runs 14 residues. CDR3 sequence reads: CASSWEGRPAPGHF. The CDR3 region has the DNA TGTGCCAGCAGCTGGGAGGGACGCCCCGCTCCCGGGCATTTT.

This clone showed up just once. CDR3 bases: TGTGCCAGCAGCGCGACTAGCGGGGGTCCCTACGAGCAGTACTTC. The encoded protein is CASSATSGGPYEQYF. The gene calls are TRBV11-2 and TRBJ2-7; 12 nucleotides match TRBD2. The CDR3 loop spans 15 amino acids. The germline gives CDR1 SGHAT, CDR2 FQNNGV. V was pared by 5 bases and J by 2 bases, with 4 bases of the junction left unmatched. Based on the CDR3 plus reference TRBV11-2 and TRBJ2-7, the full variable domain is EAGVAQSPRYKIIEKRQSVAFWCNPISGHATLYWYQQILGQGPKLLIQFQNNGVVDDSQLPKDRFSAERLKGVDSTLKIQPAKLEDSAVYLCASSATSGGPYEQYFGPGTRLTVT.

This chain joins TRBV7-3 and TRBJ1-6; no firm D call. The CDR3 spans 13 residues. Germline lookup yields CDR1 SGHTA and CDR2 FQGTGA. V lost 3 bases, J lost 7 bases, and 7 bases lay in between. As DNA, the CDR3 is TGTGCCAGCAGCTTGTCGAGAAATTCACCCCTCCACTTT. Encoded protein: CASSLSRNSPLHF.

The chain couples TRBV6-1 to TRBJ2-2, with D perhaps matching TRBD2 (6 bases). This CDR3 is built from 14 residues. Germline loops: CDR1 MNHNS, CDR2 SASEGT. With 5 bases removed from V and 8 bases from J, the gap between germline ends came to 15 bases. CDR3 in amino acids: CASSQKEGAGELFF. DNA for the CDR3: TGTGCCAGCAGTCAAAAGGAGGGAGCGGGGGAGCTGTTTTTT.

The chain's CDR3 is CASGLSHRGAEAFF. In DNA, the CDR3 is TGTGCTAGTGGTTTGAGTCACAGGGGAGCTGAAGCTTTCTTT. V usage is TRBV12-5 and J usage is TRBJ1-1; TRBD1 matches at 7 bases. Germline V gene lookup returns CDR1 LGHNT and CDR2 FRNRAP. The junction had 6 bases not matched to a gene; V was cut back by 2 bases and J by 6 bases. The CDR3 is 14 residues long.

The chain links TRBV7-9 to TRBJ1-1; D perhaps matches TRBD1 (6 bases). This CDR3 spans 13 amino acids. In germline, CDR1 is SEHNR, CDR2 FQNEAQ (reference sequence). The CDR3 reads CVSREGQGYEAFF. The CDR3 DNA reads TGTGTCTCTCGCGAGGGGCAGGGGTATGAAGCTTTCTTT.

The chain links TRBV18 to TRBJ1-2; D might be TRBD1 (6 bases). Germline-derived CDR1 and CDR2 are KGHSH and LQKENI. The CDR3 covers 15 residues. Trimming removed 3 bases from V and 5 bases from J, with 16 bases in between. CDR3 in DNA: TGTGCCAGCTCACCCAACGTACTCGGACAGTATGGCTACACCTTC. Translation: CASSPNVLGQYGYTF. Filled out from reference TRBV18 and TRBJ1-2, the complete variable domain reads NAGVMQNPRHLVRRRGQEARLRCSPMKGHSHVYWYRQLPEEGLKFMVYLQKENIIDESGMPKERFSAEFPKEGPSILRIQQVVRGDSAAYFCASSPNVLGQYGYTFGSGTRLTVV.

This chain connects TRBV11-2 to TRBJ2-7; 11 nucleotides line up with TRBD2. CDR1 and CDR2 from the germline V gene are SGHAT and FQNNGV. After removal of 9 bases from V and 5 bases from J, the junction contained 9 bases not matched to a gene. This CDR3 spans 14 amino acids. Written as DNA, the CDR3 is TGTGCCAGTAGCCGTCTAGCGGGGGGCCACGAGCAGTACTTC. This encodes CASSRLAGGHEQYF.

V and J are TRBV11-2 and TRBJ1-1; D is undetermined. CDR1 is SGHAT, CDR2 FQNNGV, per germline. V was pared by 2 bases and J by 1 base, with 5 bases between. The CDR3 runs 13 residues. This CDR3 is CASSLQQNTEAFF. The CDR3 region has the DNA TGTGCCAGCAGCTTACAACAGAACACTGAAGCTTTCTTT.

This clone is a singleton in its sample. This sequence joins TRBV19 and TRBJ1-2; D ambiguous. V dropped 7 bases and J dropped 4 bases, with 13 bases sitting between them. CDR3 length: 13 amino acids. Germline V CDR1 and CDR2: LNHDA, SQIVND (reference sequence). The CDR3 nucleotides read TGTGCCAGTAACTTCCGGAACAGCTATGGCTACACCTTC. As protein: CASNFRNSYGYTF.

The count of this clone is one. V gene TRBV5-8 combines with J gene TRBJ1-5; TRBD1 might be the D (6 bases). The V end lost 5 bases, the J end lost 5 bases, and 14 bases lay between the germline ends. The V gene's germline CDR1 is SGHTS and CDR2 YDEGEE. This CDR3 has 14 amino acids. In DNA form, the CDR3 reads TGTGCCAGCAGTCCAGGGGCGTTGCATCAGCCCCAGCATTTT. Its protein is CASSPGALHQPQHF. The entire variable domain, with the rest obtained from reference TRBV5-8 and TRBJ1-5, is as follows: EAGVTQSPTHLIKTRGQQATLRCSPISGHTSVYWYQQALGLGLQFLLWYDEGEERNRGNFPPRFSGRQFPNYSSELNVNALELEDSALYLCASSPGALHQPQHFGDGTRLSIL.

The V gene is TRBV6-1, the J gene TRBJ2-1; TRBD2 aligns across 7 bases. This CDR3 spans 17 amino acids. Germline assignment: CDR1 MNHNS and CDR2 SASEGT. V lost 2 bases and J lost 1; bases outside the gene matches: 8. The CDR3 loop is CASSEWGGRASYNEQFF. The CDR3 region has the DNA TGTGCCAGCAGTGAATGGGGGGGAAGAGCGTCCTACAATGAGCAGTTCTTC.

The rearrangement joins TRBV28 to TRBJ2-3; TRBD1 aligns across 7 bases. The V segment lost 6 bases and the J segment 0 bases; nucleotides outside the gene matches: 6. The CDR3 consists of 15 residues. Germline lookup yields CDR1 MDHEN and CDR2 SYDVKM. The CDR3 nucleotides are TGTGCCAGCAGGGGACAGTCCTCTAGCACAGATACGCAGTATTTT. Protein product: CASRGQSSSTDTQYF.

This chain joins TRBV2 and TRBJ2-7, with 10 bases lining up with TRBD1. With 6 bases clipped from V and 5 bases from J, the junction kept 4 bases outside the gene matches. CDR1 SNHLY and CDR2 FYNNEI come from the germline V gene. The CDR3 covers 13 residues. CDR3 DNA: TGTGCCAGCAGGGGGACAGGGGTTGACGAGCAGTACTTC. Encoded protein: CASRGTGVDEQYF.

CDR3 residues: CASRVSGGAYNEQFF. The CDR3, as DNA: TGTGCCAGCAGAGTAAGCGGGGGGGCCTACAATGAGCAGTTCTTC. The rearrangement uses TRBV2 and TRBJ2-1; 10 positions match TRBD2. The trim removed 6 bases at V and 2 bases at J, leaving 4 bases unmatched. This CDR3 contains 15 residues. CDR1 and CDR2 (germline): SNHLY, FYNNEI.

The V gene is TRBV5-6, the J gene TRBJ2-3; 10 bases fit TRBD1. V was clipped by 1 base and J by 1 base; unmatched bases: 9. The germline V gene has CDR1 SGHDT and CDR2 YYEEEE. The CDR3 has 18 residues. CDR3 nucleotide sequence: TGTGCCAGCAGCTTGTACGGGACAGGGGAGAGGGGCACAGATACGCAGTATTTT. It specifies CASSLYGTGERGTDTQYF.

The chain links TRBV7-3 to TRBJ2-6, with 8 nucleotides matching TRBD2. Germline loops: CDR1 SGHTA, CDR2 FQGTGA. The CDR3 extends over 16 amino acids. The junction had 8 bases not matched to a gene; V was cut back by 8 bases and J by 2 bases. The CDR3 here is CASSGGGPPGANVLTF. The CDR3 nucleotides are TGTGCCAGCTCAGGCGGGGGGCCCCCTGGGGCCAACGTCCTGACTTTC.

The V call is TRBV28, the J call TRBJ2-7, with 9 bases identical to TRBD2. The germline V gene encodes CDR1 MDHEN and CDR2 SYDVKM. This CDR3 comprises 15 residues. J lost 6 bases, V lost 5 bases, and 11 bases had no gene match. CDR3 in amino acids: CASSPGGSGGSEQYF. The CDR3 bases are TGTGCCAGCAGTCCCGGGGGGAGCGGGGGGTCCGAGCAGTACTTC.

The chain links TRBV18 to TRBJ2-2; the D is unclear. This CDR3 has 13 amino acids. V was clipped by 3 bases and J by 6 bases, with 8 bases between them. Germline V lookup: CDR1 KGHSH, CDR2 LQKENI. This CDR3 is CASSPNFAGELFF. The CDR3 region has the DNA TGTGCCAGCTCACCTAACTTCGCCGGGGAGCTGTTTTTT.

This chain connects TRBV28 to TRBJ2-7, with TRBD1 matching 9 bases. The CDR3 is 15 residues long. J was trimmed by 1 base and V by 6 bases; bases with no gene match: 7. In germline, CDR1 is MDHEN, CDR2 SYDVKM. CDR3 DNA: TGTGCCAGCAGCCCATCGGGACAGGGTTCCTACGAGCAGTACTTC. Translation: CASSPSGQGSYEQYF. The whole variable domain, filled in from reference TRBV28 and TRBJ2-7, reads DVKVTQSSRYLVKRTGEKVFLECVQDMDHENMFWYRQDPGLGLRLIYFSYDVKMKEKGDIPEGYSVSREKKERFSLILESASTNQTSMYLCASSPSGQGSYEQYFGPGTRLTVT.